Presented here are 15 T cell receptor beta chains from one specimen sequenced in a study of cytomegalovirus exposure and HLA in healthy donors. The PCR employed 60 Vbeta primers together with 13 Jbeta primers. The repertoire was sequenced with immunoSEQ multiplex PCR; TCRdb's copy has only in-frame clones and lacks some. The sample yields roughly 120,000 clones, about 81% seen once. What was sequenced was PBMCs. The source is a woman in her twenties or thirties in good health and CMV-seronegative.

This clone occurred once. The CDR3 DNA follows: TGTGCCTGGACACTACAGGGCGCTCGGAATGAGCAGTTCTTC. It is translated as CAWTLQGARNEQFF. The chain joins TRBV30 to TRBJ2-1, with D perhaps matching TRBD1 (6 bases). The CDR3 loop spans 14 amino acids. V gave up 4 bases and J gave up 7 bases, with 17 bases separating them. CDR1 GTSNPN and CDR2 SVGIG come from the germline V gene (reference sequence).

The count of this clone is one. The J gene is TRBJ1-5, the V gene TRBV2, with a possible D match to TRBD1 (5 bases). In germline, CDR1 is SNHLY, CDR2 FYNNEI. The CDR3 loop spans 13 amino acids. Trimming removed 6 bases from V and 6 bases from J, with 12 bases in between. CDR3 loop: CASRGLKTQPQHF. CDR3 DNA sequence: TGTGCCAGCAGGGGACTGAAGACTCAGCCCCAGCATTTT.

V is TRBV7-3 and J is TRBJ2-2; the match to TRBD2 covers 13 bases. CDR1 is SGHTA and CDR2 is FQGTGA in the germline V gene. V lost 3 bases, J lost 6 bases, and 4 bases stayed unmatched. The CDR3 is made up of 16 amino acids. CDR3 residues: CASSFTSGGAAGELFF. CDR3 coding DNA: TGTGCCAGCAGCTTTACTAGCGGGGGGGCCGCCGGGGAGCTGTTTTTT.

The CDR3 region has the DNA TGTGCCAGCAGCCAAGGACAGGAAGCTTTCTTT. Its protein product is CASSQGQEAFF. The chain is built from TRBV11-2 and TRBJ1-1, with D maybe TRBD1 (6 bases). Per germline, CDR1 SGHAT and CDR2 FQNNGV. The CDR3 loop spans 11 amino acids. Trimming took off 5 bases at V and 8 bases at J, with 9 bases between the two ends.

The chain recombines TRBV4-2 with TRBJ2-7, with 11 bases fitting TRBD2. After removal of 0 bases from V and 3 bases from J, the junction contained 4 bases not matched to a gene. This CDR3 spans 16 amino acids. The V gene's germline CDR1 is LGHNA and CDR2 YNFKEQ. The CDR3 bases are TGTGCCAGCAGCCAAGAACGTAGCGGGAGGGGCTACGAGCAGTACTTC. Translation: CASSQERSGRGYEQYF.

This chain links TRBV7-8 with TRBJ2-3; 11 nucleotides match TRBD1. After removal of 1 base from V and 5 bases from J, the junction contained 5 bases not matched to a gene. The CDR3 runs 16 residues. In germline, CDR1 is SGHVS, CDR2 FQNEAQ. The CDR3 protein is CASSLGRTGGGDTQYF. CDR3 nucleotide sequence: TGTGCCAGCAGCTTAGGACGGACAGGGGGCGGAGATACGCAGTATTTT.

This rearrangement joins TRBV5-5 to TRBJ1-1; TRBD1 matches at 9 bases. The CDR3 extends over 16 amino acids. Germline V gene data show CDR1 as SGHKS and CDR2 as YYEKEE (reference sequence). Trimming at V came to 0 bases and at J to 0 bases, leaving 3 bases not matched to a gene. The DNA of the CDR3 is TGTGCCAGCAGCTTGGTTACAGGGGGCCTGAACACTGAAGCTTTCTTT. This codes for CASSLVTGGLNTEAFF.

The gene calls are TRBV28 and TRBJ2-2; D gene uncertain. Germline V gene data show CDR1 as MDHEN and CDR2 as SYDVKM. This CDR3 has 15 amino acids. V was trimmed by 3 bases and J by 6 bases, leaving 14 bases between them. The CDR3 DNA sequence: TGTGCCAGCAGTTTCTCCGGGTCCCGGGCCGGGGAGCTGTTTTTT. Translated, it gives CASSFSGSRAGELFF.

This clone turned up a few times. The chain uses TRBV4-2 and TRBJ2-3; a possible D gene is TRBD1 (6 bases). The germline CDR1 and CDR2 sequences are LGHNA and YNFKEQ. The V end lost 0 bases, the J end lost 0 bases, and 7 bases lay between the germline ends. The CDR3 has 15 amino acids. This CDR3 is CASSQDRGSTDTQYF. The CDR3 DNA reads TGTGCCAGCAGCCAAGATAGGGGGAGCACAGATACGCAGTATTTT.

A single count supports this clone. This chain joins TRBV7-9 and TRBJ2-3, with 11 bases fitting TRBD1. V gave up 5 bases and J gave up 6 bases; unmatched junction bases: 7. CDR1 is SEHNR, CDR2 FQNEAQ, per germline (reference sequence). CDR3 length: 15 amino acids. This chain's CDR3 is CASSQSGTGGDTQYF. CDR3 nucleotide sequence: TGTGCCAGCAGCCAATCCGGGACAGGGGGTGATACGCAGTATTTT.

The chain's CDR3 is CASIGGRRKEKLFF. DNA for the CDR3: TGTGCCAGTATCGGGGGTCGGAGAAAGGAAAAACTGTTTTTT. The chain combines TRBV19 with TRBJ1-4; D perhaps matches TRBD1 (5 bases). Trimming removed 7 bases at V and 8 bases at J, with 17 bases between. This CDR3 comprises 14 residues. Germline CDR1 is LNHDA and CDR2 is SQIVND (reference sequence).

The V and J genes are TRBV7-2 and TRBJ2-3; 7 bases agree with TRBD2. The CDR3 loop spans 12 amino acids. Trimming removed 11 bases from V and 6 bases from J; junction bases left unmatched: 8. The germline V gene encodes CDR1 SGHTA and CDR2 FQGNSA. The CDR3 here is CAGGGFGDTQYF. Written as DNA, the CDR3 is TGTGCCGGGGGGGGGTTTGGGGATACGCAGTATTTT.

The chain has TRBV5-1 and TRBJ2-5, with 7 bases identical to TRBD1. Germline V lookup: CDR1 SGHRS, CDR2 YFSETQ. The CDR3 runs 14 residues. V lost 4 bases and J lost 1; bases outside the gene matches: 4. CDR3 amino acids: CASSPRDSQETQYF. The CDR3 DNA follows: TGCGCCAGCAGCCCCCGGGACAGCCAAGAGACCCAGTACTTC.

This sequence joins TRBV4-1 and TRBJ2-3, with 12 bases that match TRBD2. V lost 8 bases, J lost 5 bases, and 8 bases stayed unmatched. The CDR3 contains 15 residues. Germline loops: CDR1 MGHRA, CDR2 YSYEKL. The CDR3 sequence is CASCTSGGPVDTQYF. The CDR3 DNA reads TGCGCCAGCTGTACTAGCGGGGGGCCGGTAGATACGCAGTATTTT.

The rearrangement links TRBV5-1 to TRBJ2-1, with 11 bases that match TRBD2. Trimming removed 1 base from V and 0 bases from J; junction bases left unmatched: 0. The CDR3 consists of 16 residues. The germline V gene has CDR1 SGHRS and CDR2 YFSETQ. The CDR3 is CASSLTSGSSYNEQFF. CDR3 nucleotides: TGCGCCAGCAGCTTGACTAGCGGGAGCTCCTACAATGAGCAGTTCTTC. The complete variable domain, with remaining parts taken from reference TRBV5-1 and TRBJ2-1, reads KAGVTQTPRYLIKTRGQQVTLSCSPISGHRSVSWYQQTPGQGLQFLFEYFSETQRNKGNFPGRFSGRQFSNSRSEMNVSTLELGDSALYLCASSLTSGSSYNEQFFGPGTRLTVL.